This TCR beta chain was sequenced for a study of early T cells in non-severe SARS-CoV-2 infection. Study background: Bulk RNA taken from unsorted whole blood was sequenced, leaving chains unpaired.

Sample share makes this clonotype medium-sized (0.01 to 0.1%). The CDR3 has 14 amino acids. Germline lookup yields CDR1 MDHEN and CDR2 SYDVKM. Trimming cost V 5 bases and J 5 bases; bases outside gene matches: 4. Tagging with unique molecular identifiers was applied to individual cDNA molecules. TCRdb analysed the 5' RACE reads with MiXCR anew, one entry per CDR3 protein. The table has about 48,000 distinct CDR3 sequences, roughly 9.8% seen once; the top ten hold almost 8.5%. The receptor was derived from an adult who was a healthcare worker with PCR-confirmed SARS-CoV-2 infection or an uninfected control (not recorded which). This chain uses TRBV28 with TRBJ2-2, with TRBD2 matching over 8 bases. The sequencing sample was made of whole blood. The CDR3 DNA reads as TGTGCCAGCAGTCCCCTAGCGGGTACCGGGGAGCTGTTTTTT. Translating it yields CASSPLAGTGELFF.